These T cell receptor beta chains were read from a single sample in a study of post-analysis software for immune sequencing data. TCRdb re-derived calls from the PCR reads in MiXCR, one entry per CDR3 protein. The sample records hundreds of thousands of distinct CDR3 sequences, roughly 45% being singletons. The sample comprised blood. These receptor sequences come from a girl aged 10-17 years with multiple sclerosis. The CDR3 runs from the conserved cysteine through the conserved F or W. Fields, in order: V gene, clone size, D gene, J gene, CDR3 DNA, CDR3 protein. A D gene is named only where the DNA matches it firmly. The size field is filled for only some rows; it gives once, few, many or a size class.

V gene: TRBV7-8; clone size: .; D gene: .; J gene: TRBJ2-5; CDR3 DNA: TGTGCCAGCAGCTCGAAGACATGGACAAGAAAGACCCAGTACTTC; CDR3 protein: CASSSKTWTRKTQYF
V gene: TRBV10-3; clone size: .; D gene: .; J gene: TRBJ1-1; CDR3 DNA: TGTGCCATCAGTGGGGTCGGGACGGCGAACACTGAAGCTTTCTTT; CDR3 protein: CAISGVGTANTEAFF
V gene: TRBV12-5; clone size: .; D gene: .; J gene: TRBJ2-3; CDR3 DNA: TGTGCTAGTGGTTTGGTATCGTCTAGTTATATAGTCTCAGATACGCAGTATTTT; CDR3 protein: CASGLVSSSYIVSDTQYF
V gene: TRBV4-2; clone size: few; D gene: .; J gene: TRBJ2-1; CDR3 DNA: TGTGCCAGCAGGGGGTCTACCTACAATGAGCAGTTCTTC; CDR3 protein: CASRGSTYNEQFF
V gene: TRBV6-5; clone size: .; D gene: .; J gene: TRBJ2-7; CDR3 DNA: TGTGCCAGCAGTTACCTTAGAAAACAGGACGAGCAGTACTTC; CDR3 protein: CASSYLRKQDEQYF
V gene: TRBV7-9; clone size: .; D gene: .; J gene: TRBJ2-6; CDR3 DNA: TGTGCCAGCAGCTTAGCGGGGCCCATCTTCTCTGGGGCCAACGTCCTGACTTTC; CDR3 protein: CASSLAGPIFSGANVLTF
V gene: TRBV7-9; clone size: few; D gene: TRBD2; J gene: TRBJ2-7; CDR3 DNA: TGTGCCAGCAGCTTAGCCGGGACTAGCCCATTGGGGCAGTACTTC; CDR3 protein: CASSLAGTSPLGQYF
V gene: TRBV7-6; clone size: .; D gene: .; J gene: TRBJ1-1; CDR3 DNA: TGTGCCAGCAGCTTAGCGATGGGGGCGAACACTGAAGCTTTCTTT; CDR3 protein: CASSLAMGANTEAFF
V gene: TRBV20-1; clone size: .; D gene: .; J gene: TRBJ2-7; CDR3 DNA: TGCAGTGCTAGTTTTCTAGACGCTGAGCAGTACTTC; CDR3 protein: CSASFLDAEQYF
V gene: TRBV2; clone size: .; D gene: TRBD1; J gene: TRBJ1-2; CDR3 DNA: TGTACCAGCAGCAGAGACAGGGGAGACTATGGCTACACCTTC; CDR3 protein: CTSSRDRGDYGYTF
V gene: TRBV11-3; clone size: once; D gene: .; J gene: TRBJ2-3; CDR3 DNA: TGTGCCAGCAGCTTGCTTACACCTAACACAGATACGCAGTATTTT; CDR3 protein: CASSLLTPNTDTQYF